These T cell receptor beta chains were read from a single sample in a study of T cells in Graves' hyperthyroidism and ophthalmopathy. TCRdb itself ran the multiplex PCR reads through MiXCR, one entry per CDR3 protein. The table records about 380,000 distinct CDR3 sequences, around 18% of them present only once. The material sequenced was blood. The receptors originated from a man aged 18 to 29 with Graves' ophthalmopathy. The CDR3 runs from the conserved cysteine through the conserved F or W. Size values are once, few and many counts, or a class for expanded clones, and some rows have none.

j_call clone_size v_call cdr3_aa
TRBJ2-5 NA TRBV7-2 CASSLGSETQYF
TRBJ2-3 many TRBV12-3/TRBV12-4 CASSPEGADTQYF
TRBJ1-1 many TRBV18 CASSPQQDEAFF
TRBJ1-5 many TRBV11-2 CASSNPGQPQHF
TRBJ1-5 few TRBV4-1 CASSQVAGGNQPQHF
TRBJ1-1 many TRBV6-1 CASSYLGTGRGDEAFF
TRBJ1-1 many TRBV28 CASSSSPGAYTEAFF
TRBJ1-5 many TRBV6-1 CASSTQGKGNQPQHF
TRBJ1-5 NA TRBV9 CASSADWGPHQPQHF
TRBJ1-2 NA TRBV28 CASTRTEANYGYTF
TRBJ2-1 many TRBV7-9 CASSPRWSRSSYNEQFF
TRBJ1-1 many TRBV5-1 CASSLLQGATEAFF
TRBJ1-6 many TRBV5-1 CASSDEHWRGISPLHF
TRBJ2-7 many TRBV7-9 CASSLRVTGSSYEQYF
TRBJ1-6 few TRBV15 CATSPGQGANSPLHF
TRBJ1-1 few TRBV20-1 CSASRRGEAFF
TRBJ2-3 few TRBV20-1 CSARVLAGGLPDTQYF
TRBJ2-5 many TRBV18 CASSPPEGLYQETQYF
TRBJ2-1 few TRBV20-1 CSARGLGGFRNNEQFF
TRBJ1-2 many TRBV13 CASSSQAEYYGYTF
TRBJ2-7 many TRBV6-6 CASSYPGQSSYEQYF
TRBJ2-5 few TRBV9 CASSVEAGDLETQYF
TRBJ1-1 NA TRBV19 CASSDPPMANTEAFF
TRBJ2-5 NA TRBV7-2 CASSLDHGSETQYF
TRBJ1-6 few TRBV7-9 CASSSLSQSMDSPLHF
TRBJ2-6 many TRBV6-4 CASSDSRSGANVLTF
TRBJ1-4 NA TRBV28 CASSQLWVEGEKLFF
TRBJ1-1 many TRBV13 CASSDRDKNTEAFF
TRBJ1-1 NA TRBV6-1 CASSPTGGEGTEAFF
TRBJ2-7 NA TRBV4-1 CASSPGDNSYEQYF
TRBJ1-2 many TRBV20-1 CSATPTGAPYGYTF
TRBJ1-1 NA TRBV2 CASRRLTGTVNTEAFF
TRBJ2-2 few TRBV6-2/TRBV6-3 CASRQGVTTGELFF
TRBJ2-3 many TRBV5-1 CASSLTDSTDTQYF
TRBJ2-1 NA TRBV29-1 CSATGTSGGTGEQFF
TRBJ2-3 NA TRBV5-4 CASSFEKTDTQYF
TRBJ2-1 many TRBV12-3/TRBV12-4 CASSFQRTLSYNEQFF
TRBJ1-1 NA TRBV19 CATMWGGTEAFF
TRBJ2-7 NA TRBV10-3 CAISPGQGPEQYF
TRBJ2-3 many TRBV24-1 CATSDLVQSTDTQYF
TRBJ2-2 few TRBV6-5 CASSYSGTPGLTGELFF
TRBJ1-6 many TRBV7-9 CASSSQGSEYNSPLHF
TRBJ1-5 many TRBV18 CASSLGRDQPQHF
TRBJ1-5 NA TRBV19 CASSQGDGQPQHF
TRBJ1-5 many TRBV5-1 CASSWDGDSNQPQHF
TRBJ2-3 NA TRBV6-2/TRBV6-3 CASSPTAGGGSDTQYF
TRBJ1-6 few TRBV27 CASSLLGTGGANSPLHF
TRBJ2-5 many TRBV6-1 CASTQGVEPKTQYF
TRBJ2-1 many TRBV7-3 CASSTTRGRGDEQFF
TRBJ2-3 many TRBV2 CASRPTRDTQYF
TRBJ1-5 many TRBV28 CASSSGNQPQHF
TRBJ1-2 many TRBV11-1 CASSHRDSYGYTF
TRBJ2-7 many TRBV2 CAIQESGYEQYF